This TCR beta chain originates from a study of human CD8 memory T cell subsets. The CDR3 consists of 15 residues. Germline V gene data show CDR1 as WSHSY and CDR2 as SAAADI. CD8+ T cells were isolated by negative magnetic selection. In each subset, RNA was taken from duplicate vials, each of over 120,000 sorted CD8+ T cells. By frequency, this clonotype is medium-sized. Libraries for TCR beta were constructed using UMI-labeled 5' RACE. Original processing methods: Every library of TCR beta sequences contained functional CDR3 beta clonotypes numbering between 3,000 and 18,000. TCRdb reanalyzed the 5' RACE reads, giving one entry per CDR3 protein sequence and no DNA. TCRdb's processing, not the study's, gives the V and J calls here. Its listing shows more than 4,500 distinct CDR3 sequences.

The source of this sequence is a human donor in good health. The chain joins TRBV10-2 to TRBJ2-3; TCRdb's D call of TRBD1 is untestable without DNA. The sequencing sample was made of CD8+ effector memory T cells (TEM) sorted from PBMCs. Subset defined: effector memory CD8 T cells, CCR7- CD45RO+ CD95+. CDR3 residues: CASSEGQGHTDTQYF.